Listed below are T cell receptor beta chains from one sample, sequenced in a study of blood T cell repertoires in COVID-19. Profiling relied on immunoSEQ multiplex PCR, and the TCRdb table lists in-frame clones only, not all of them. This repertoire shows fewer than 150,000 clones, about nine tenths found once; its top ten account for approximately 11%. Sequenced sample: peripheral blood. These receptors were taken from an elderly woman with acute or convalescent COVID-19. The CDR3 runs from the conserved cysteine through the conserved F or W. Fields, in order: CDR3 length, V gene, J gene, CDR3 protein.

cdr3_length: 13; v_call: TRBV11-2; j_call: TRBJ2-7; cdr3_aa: CASSLGTAYEQYF
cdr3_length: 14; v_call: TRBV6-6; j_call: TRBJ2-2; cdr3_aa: CASSYGPNTGELFF
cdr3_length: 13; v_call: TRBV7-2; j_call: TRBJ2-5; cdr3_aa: CASSVGQGGTQYF
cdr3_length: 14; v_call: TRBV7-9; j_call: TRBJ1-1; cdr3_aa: CASSWRTENTEAFF
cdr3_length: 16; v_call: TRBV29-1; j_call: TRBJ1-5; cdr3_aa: CSVAQGALGSNQPQHF
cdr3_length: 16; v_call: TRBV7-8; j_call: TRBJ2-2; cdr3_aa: CASSPASGGAPGELFF
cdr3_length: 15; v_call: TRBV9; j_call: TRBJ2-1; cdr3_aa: CASSYGGQKYNEQFF
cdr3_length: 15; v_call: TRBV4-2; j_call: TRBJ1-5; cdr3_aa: CASSVGQGAYQPQHF
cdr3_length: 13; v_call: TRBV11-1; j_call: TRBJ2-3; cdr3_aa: CASSSSGTDTQYF
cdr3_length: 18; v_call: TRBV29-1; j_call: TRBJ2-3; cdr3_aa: CSVQPSGGAVWSTDTQYF
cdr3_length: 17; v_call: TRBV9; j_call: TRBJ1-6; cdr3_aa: CASSVDGRQGDNSPLHF
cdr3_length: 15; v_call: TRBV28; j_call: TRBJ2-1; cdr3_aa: CASSVTSGGPNEQFF
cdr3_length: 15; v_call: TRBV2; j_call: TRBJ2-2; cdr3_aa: CASNSGQTNTGELFF
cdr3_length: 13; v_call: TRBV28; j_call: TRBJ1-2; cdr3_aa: CARARGEHYGYTF
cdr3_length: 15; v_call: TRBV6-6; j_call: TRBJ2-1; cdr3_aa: CASSYQGSRYNEQFF
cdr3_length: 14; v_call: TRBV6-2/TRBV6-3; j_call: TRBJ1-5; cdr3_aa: CASSYKGAIQPQHF